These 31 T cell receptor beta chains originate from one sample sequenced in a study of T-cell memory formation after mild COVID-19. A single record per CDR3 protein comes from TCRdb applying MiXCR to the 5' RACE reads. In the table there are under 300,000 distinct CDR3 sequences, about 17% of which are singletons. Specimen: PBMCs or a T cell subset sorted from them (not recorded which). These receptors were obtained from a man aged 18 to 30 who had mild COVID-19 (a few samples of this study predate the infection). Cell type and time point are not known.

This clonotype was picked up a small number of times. The CDR3 here is CASSGDYIETQYF. DNA for the CDR3: TGCGCCAGCAGCGGGGACTATATCGAGACCCAGTACTTC. V usage is TRBV5-1 and J usage is TRBJ2-5; TRBD2 aligns across 7 bases. This CDR3 comprises 13 residues. Germline V lookup: CDR1 SGHRS, CDR2 YFSETQ. V trimming: 4 bases; J trimming: 5 bases; junction bases outside the gene matches: 5.

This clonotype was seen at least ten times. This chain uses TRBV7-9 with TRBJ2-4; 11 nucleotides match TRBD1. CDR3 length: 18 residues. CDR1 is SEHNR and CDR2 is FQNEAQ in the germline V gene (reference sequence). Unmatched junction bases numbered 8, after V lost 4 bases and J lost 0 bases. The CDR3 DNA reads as TGTGCCAGCAGCTCCCGCCGGGACAGGGGGTTAGCCAAAAACATTCAGTACTTC. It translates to CASSSRRDRGLAKNIQYF.

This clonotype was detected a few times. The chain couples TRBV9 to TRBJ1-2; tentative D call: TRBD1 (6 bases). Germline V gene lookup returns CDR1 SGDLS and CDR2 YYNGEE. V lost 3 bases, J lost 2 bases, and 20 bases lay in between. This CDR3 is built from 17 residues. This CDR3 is CASSGPEGESLNYGYTF. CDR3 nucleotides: TGTGCCAGCAGCGGACCTGAGGGGGAATCCCTAAACTATGGCTACACCTTC.

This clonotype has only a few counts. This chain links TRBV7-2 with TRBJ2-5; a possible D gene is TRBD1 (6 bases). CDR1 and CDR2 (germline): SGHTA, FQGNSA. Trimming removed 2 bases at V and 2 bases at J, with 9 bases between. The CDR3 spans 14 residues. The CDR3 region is CASSLFGQQETQYF. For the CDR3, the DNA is TGTGCCAGCAGCTTATTTGGACAGCAAGAGACCCAGTACTTC.

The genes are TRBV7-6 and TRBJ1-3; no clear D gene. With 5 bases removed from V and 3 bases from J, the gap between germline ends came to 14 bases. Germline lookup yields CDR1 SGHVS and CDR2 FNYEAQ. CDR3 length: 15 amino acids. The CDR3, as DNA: TGTGCCAGCAGCCCCCGAGGAGGGCATGGAAACACCATATATTTT. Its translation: CASSPRGGHGNTIYF.

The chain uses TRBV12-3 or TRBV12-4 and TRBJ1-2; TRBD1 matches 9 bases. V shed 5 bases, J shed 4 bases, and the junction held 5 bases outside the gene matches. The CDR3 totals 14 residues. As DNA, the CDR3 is TGTGCCAGCAGTCCGGGACAGGGAACCTATGGCTACACCTTC. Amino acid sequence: CASSPGQGTYGYTF.

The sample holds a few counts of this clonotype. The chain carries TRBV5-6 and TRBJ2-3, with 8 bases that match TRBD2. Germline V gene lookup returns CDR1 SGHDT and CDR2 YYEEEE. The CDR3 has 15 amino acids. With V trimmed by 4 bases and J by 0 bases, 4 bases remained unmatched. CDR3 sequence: CASSELAGSTDTQYF. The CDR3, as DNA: TGTGCCAGCAGCGAGTTAGCGGGGAGCACAGATACGCAGTATTTT. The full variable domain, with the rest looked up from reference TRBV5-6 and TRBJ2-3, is DAGVTQSPTHLIKTRGQQVTLRCSPKSGHDTVSWYQQALGQGPQFIFQYYEEEERQRGNFPDRFSGHQFPNYSSELNVNALLLGDSALYLCASSELAGSTDTQYFGPGTRLTVL.

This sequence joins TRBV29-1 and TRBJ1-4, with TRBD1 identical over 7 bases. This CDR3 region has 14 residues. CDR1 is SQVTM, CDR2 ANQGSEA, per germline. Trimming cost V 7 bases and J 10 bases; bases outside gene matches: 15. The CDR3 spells CSAVVARGYGKLFF. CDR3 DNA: TGCAGCGCCGTAGTGGCCAGGGGGTATGGAAAACTGTTTTTT.

DNA for the CDR3: TGTGCCAGCACCTTTGACAGGGGATTTCGAAACACCATATATTTT. Encoded protein: CASTFDRGFRNTIYF. The chain joins TRBV12-3 or TRBV12-4 to TRBJ1-3, with 8 positions matching TRBD1. The CDR3 length is 15 residues. The junction had 10 bases not matched to a gene; V was cut back by 7 bases and J by 5 bases.

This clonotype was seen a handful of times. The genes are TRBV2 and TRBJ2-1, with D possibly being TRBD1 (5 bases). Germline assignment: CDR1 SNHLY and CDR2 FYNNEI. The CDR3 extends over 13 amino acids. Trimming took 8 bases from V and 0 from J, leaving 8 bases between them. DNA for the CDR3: TGTGCCAGCCAAGGGGTCTCCTACAATGAGCAGTTCTTC. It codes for CASQGVSYNEQFF.

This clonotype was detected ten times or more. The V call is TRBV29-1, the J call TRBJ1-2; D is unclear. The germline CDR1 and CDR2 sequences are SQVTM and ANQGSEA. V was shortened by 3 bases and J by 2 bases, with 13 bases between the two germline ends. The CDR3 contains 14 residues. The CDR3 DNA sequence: TGCAGCGTTGAGGAGCCGCCGAGGAACTATGGCTACACCTTC. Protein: CSVEEPPRNYGYTF.

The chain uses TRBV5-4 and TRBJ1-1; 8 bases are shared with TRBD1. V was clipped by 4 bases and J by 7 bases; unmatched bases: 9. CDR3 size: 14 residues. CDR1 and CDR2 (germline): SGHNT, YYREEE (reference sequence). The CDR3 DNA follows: TGTGCCAGCAGCCGAAAAACAGGGGGGGATGAAGCTTTCTTT. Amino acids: CASSRKTGGDEAFF.

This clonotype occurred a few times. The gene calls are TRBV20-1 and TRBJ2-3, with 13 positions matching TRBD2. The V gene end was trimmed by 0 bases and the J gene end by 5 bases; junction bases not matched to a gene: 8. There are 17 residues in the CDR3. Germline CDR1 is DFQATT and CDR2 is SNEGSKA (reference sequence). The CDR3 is CSARDGTSGVGRDTQYF. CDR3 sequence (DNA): TGCAGTGCTAGAGATGGGACTAGCGGGGTTGGGAGAGATACGCAGTATTTT.

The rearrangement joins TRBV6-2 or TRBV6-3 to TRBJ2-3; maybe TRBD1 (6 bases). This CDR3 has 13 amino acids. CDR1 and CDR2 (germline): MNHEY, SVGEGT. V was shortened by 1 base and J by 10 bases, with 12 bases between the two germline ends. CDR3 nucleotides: TGTGCCAGCAGTTACTTGGGGGCCCTCCCGCAGTATTTT. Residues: CASSYLGALPQYF.

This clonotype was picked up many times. The CDR3, as DNA: TGCGCCAGCAGTCAATCCCCGGAGGATTGCCCCCACAATGAGCAGTTCTTC. Translating gives CASSQSPEDCPHNEQFF. V and J are TRBV23-1 and TRBJ2-1; tentatively, D is TRBD2 (5 bases). TRBV23-1 qualifies as an ORF whose function is uncertain. CDR3 length equals 17 residues. V shed 0 bases and J shed 5 bases, with 17 bases lying between them.

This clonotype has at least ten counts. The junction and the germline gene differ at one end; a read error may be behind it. CDR3 protein: CASSFPGTDTQYF. The CDR3 region has the DNA TGCGCCAGCAGCTTCCCGGGCACAGATACGCAGTATTTT. The chain has TRBV12-3 or TRBV12-4 and TRBJ2-3, with D unclear. The CDR3 is 13 residues long.

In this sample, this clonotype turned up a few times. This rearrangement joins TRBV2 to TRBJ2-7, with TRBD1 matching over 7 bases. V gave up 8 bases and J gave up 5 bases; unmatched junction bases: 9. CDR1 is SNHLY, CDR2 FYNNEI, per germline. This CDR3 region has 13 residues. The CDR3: CASSPTGLNEQYF. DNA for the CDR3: TGTGCCAGCTCCCCGACAGGGCTGAACGAGCAGTACTTC. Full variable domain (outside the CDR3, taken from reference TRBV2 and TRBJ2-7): EPEVTQTPSHQVTQMGQEVILRCVPISNHLYFYWYRQILGQKVEFLVSFYNNEISEKSEIFDDQFSVERPDGSNFTLKIRSTKLEDSAMYFCASSPTGLNEQYFGPGTRLTVT.

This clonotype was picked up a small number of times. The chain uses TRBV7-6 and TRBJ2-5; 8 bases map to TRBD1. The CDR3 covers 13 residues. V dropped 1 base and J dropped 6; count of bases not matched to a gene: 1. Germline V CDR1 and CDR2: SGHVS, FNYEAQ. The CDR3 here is CASSLGTGKTQYF. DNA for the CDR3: TGTGCCAGCAGCTTAGGGACAGGGAAGACCCAGTACTTC.

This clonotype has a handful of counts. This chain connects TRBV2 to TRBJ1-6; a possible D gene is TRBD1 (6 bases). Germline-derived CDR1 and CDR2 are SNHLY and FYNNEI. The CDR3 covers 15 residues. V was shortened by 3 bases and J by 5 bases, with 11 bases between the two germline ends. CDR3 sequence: CASSDRGWDNSPLHF. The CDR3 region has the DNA TGTGCCAGCAGTGACAGGGGCTGGGATAATTCACCCCTCCACTTT.

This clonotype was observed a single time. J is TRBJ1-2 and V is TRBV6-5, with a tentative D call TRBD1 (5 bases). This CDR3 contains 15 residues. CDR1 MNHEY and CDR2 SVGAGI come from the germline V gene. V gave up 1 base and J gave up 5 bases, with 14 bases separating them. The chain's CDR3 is CASSYLWSREYGYTF. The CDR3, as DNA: TGTGCCAGCAGTTACTTGTGGTCCAGGGAGTATGGCTACACCTTC.

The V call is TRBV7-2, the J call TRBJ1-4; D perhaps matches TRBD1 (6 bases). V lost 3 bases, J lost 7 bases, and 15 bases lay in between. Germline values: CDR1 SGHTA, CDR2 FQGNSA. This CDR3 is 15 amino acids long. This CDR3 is CASSFFGGSFEKLFF. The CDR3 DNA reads TGTGCCAGCAGCTTCTTTGGGGGCTCTTTTGAAAAACTGTTTTTT.

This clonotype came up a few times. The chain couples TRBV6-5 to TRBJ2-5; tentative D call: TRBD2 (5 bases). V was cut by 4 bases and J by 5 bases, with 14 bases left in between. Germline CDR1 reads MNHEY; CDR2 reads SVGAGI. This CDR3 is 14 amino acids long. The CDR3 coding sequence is TGTGCCAGCAGTTCGGACTCCTCCTCGGAGACCCAGTACTTC. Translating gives CASSSDSSSETQYF.

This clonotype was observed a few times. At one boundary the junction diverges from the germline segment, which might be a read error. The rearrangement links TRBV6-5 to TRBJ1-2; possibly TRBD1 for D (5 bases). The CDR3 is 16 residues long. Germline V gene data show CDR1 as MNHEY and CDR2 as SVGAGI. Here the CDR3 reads CASSYSMGGPNYGYTF. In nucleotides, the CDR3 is TGTGCCAGCAGTTACTCTATGGGGGGACCTAATTATGGCTACACCTTC.

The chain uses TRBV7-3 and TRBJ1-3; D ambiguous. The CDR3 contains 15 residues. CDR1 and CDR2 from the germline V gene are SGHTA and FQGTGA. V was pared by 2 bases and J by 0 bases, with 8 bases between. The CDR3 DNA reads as TGTGCCAGCAGCTTATCGGGCGGCTCTGGAAACACCATATATTTT. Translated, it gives CASSLSGGSGNTIYF.

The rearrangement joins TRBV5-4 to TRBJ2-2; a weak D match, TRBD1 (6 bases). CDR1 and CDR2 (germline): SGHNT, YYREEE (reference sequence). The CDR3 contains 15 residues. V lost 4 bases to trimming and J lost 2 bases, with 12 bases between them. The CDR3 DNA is TGTGCCAGCAGCGTGGACAGCCAAAACACCGGGGAGCTGTTTTTT. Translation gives CASSVDSQNTGELFF.

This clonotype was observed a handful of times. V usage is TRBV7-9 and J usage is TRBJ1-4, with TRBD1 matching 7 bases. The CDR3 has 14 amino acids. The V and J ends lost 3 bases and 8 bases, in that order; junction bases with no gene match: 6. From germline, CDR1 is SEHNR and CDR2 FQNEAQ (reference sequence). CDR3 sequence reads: CASSFQGGMEKLFF. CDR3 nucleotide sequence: TGTGCCAGCAGCTTCCAGGGGGGGATGGAAAAACTGTTTTTT.

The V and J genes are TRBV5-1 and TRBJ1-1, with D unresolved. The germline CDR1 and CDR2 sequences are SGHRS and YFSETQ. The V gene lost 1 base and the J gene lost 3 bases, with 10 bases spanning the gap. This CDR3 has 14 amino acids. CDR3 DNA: TGCGCCAGCAGCTTGTACGGCCCCGACACTGAAGCTTTCTTT. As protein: CASSLYGPDTEAFF.

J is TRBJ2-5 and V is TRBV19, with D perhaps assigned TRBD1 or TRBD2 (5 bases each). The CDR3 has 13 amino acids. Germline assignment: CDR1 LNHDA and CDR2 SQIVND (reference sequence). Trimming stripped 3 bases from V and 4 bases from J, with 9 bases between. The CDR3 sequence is CASSIPGLETQYF. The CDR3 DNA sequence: TGTGCCAGTAGTATTCCGGGGCTAGAGACCCAGTACTTC.

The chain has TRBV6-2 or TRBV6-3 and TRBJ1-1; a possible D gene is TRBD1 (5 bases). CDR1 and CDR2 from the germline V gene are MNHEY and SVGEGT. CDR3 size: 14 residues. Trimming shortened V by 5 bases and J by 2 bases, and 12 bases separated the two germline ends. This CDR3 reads CASSAPRGNTEAFF. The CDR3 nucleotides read TGTGCCAGCAGTGCGCCAAGGGGAAACACTGAAGCTTTCTTT.

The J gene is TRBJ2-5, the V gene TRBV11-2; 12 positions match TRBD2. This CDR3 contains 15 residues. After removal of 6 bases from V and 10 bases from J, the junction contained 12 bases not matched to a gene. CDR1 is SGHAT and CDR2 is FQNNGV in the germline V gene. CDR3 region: CASSRLAGAWVGQYF. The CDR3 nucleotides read TGTGCCAGCAGTCGACTAGCGGGGGCATGGGTGGGCCAGTACTTC.

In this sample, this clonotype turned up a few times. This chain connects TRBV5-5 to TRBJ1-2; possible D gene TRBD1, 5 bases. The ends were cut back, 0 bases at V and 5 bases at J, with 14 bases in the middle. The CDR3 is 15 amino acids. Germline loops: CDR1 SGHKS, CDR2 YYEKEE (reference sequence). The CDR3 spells CASSLGTPGGYGYTF. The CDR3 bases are TGTGCCAGCAGCTTGGGGACTCCCGGGGGATATGGCTACACCTTC.